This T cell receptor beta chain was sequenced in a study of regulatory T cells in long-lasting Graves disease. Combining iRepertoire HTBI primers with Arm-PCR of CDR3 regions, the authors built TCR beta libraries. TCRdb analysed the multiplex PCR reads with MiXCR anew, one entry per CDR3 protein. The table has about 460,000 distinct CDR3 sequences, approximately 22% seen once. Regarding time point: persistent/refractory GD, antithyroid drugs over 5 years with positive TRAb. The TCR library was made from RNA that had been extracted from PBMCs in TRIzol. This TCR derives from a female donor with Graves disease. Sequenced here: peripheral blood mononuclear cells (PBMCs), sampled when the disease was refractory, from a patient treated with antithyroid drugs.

The CDR3 nucleotides are TGCGCCAGCAGCCGAGCCCTCTCGGAGAATCAGCCCCAGCATTTT. It yields the protein CASSRALSENQPQHF. This sequence joins TRBV4-3 and TRBJ1-5, with D unresolved. The CDR3 is made up of 15 amino acids. Trimming took off 4 bases at V and 4 bases at J, with 14 bases between the two ends. Germline values: CDR1 LGHNA, CDR2 YSLEER.